The 18 T cell receptor beta chains below come from one sample, sequenced in a study of post-analysis software for immune sequencing data. General study findings and limits: Comparison of patients with controls showed a handful of TRBV segments more frequent in patients, TRBV5-6, TRBV5-1 and TRBV20-1 among them.

Unique molecular identifiers were carried by the TCR beta cDNA libraries. TCRdb independently ran MiXCR on the PCR reads; one entry per CDR3 protein. The table shows roughly 730,000 distinct CDR3 sequences, with roughly 27% occurring only once. Antigens of these TCRs are unknown. The sample consisted of blood. The origin of the receptors is a girl aged 10-17 years with multiple sclerosis.

In DNA form, the CDR3 reads TGTGCCAGCAGTGGGCAGGGGATCGCGTCAGCTTTCTTT. Protein sequence: CASSGQGIASAFF. The chain carries TRBV2 and TRBJ1-1; D is possibly TRBD1 (6 bases). The CDR3 runs 13 residues. Germline lookup yields CDR1 SNHLY and CDR2 FYNNEI. V lost 4 bases, J lost 10 bases, and 16 bases lay in between.

This clonotype has ten or more counts. The chain combines TRBV2 with TRBJ2-7, with TRBD1 as a possible D gene (6 bases). The ends were cut back, 5 bases at V and 3 bases at J, with 8 bases in the middle. The V gene's germline CDR1 is SNHLY and CDR2 FYNNEI. This CDR3 has 12 amino acids. The CDR3 reads CASSQQGYEQYF. DNA for the CDR3: TGTGCCAGCAGTCAACAGGGCTACGAGCAGTACTTC.

The chain carries TRBV6-4 and TRBJ2-1; 11 positions agree with TRBD1. This CDR3 spans 15 amino acids. Germline values: CDR1 MRHNA, CDR2 SNTAGT. V trimming: 0 bases; J trimming: 7 bases; junction bases outside the gene matches: 2. Here the CDR3 reads CASSDSGTGGNEQFF. The CDR3 nucleotides read TGTGCCAGCAGTGACTCCGGGACAGGGGGGAATGAGCAGTTCTTC.

This clonotype was seen a handful of times. The gene calls are TRBV3-1 and TRBJ1-2, with 9 bases aligning to TRBD1. The CDR3 contains 16 residues. Germline V gene lookup returns CDR1 LGHDT and CDR2 YNNKEL (reference sequence). Losses at the gene ends were 5 bases for V and 2 bases for J; bases not matched to a gene: 9. CDR3 nucleotides: TGTGCCAGCAGCTCCCGGGACAGGGTTCGCAACTATGGCTACACCTTC. It encodes CASSSRDRVRNYGYTF.

This clonotype was seen at least ten times. CDR3 residues: CASSYPPQGANQPQHF. The CDR3 DNA follows: TGTGCCAGCAGTTACCCCCCGCAGGGGGCAAATCAGCCCCAGCATTTT. The V and J genes are TRBV6-6 and TRBJ1-5; 8 bases align to TRBD1. Per germline, CDR1 MNHNY and CDR2 SVGAGI (reference sequence). The CDR3 is made up of 16 amino acids. V lost 2 bases and J lost 4; bases outside the gene matches: 7.

The genes are TRBV5-1 and TRBJ2-2; no clear D. V was cut by 0 bases and J by 6 bases, with 6 bases left in between. In germline, CDR1 is SGHRS, CDR2 YFSETQ. This CDR3 contains 13 residues. CDR3 bases: TGCGCCAGCAGCTTGGTAAGGTCCGGGGAGCTGTTTTTT. Its protein is CASSLVRSGELFF.

This clonotype occurred many times. This chain connects TRBV5-6 to TRBJ2-5; D may be TRBD1 (5 bases). This CDR3 is built from 15 residues. V lost 1 base and J lost 0, with 10 bases in between. Germline CDR1 reads SGHDT; CDR2 reads YYEEEE. DNA of the CDR3: TGTGCCAGCAGCTTGACCCGACAGAACCAAGAGACCCAGTACTTC. It translates to CASSLTRQNQETQYF.

This clonotype was recorded a few times. The chain links TRBV5-4 to TRBJ2-3, with a tentative D call TRBD1 (5 bases). This CDR3 comprises 15 residues. Germline assignment: CDR1 SGHNT and CDR2 YYREEE (reference sequence). With 2 bases removed from V and 5 bases from J, the gap between germline ends came to 15 bases. CDR3 DNA: TGTGCCAGCAGCTTACGGACACCCAAGGGAGATACGCAGTATTTT. Residues: CASSLRTPKGDTQYF.

There are many counts of this clonotype. V is TRBV5-5 and J is TRBJ2-3; D uncertain. Germline CDR1 is SGHKS and CDR2 is YYEKEE (reference sequence). V was clipped by 6 bases and J by 5 bases, with 13 bases between them. The CDR3 runs to 13 residues. The CDR3 spells CASTLQGKDTQYF. CDR3 bases: TGTGCCAGCACCCTGCAAGGAAAAGATACGCAGTATTTT.

There are a few counts of this clonotype. The chain combines TRBV10-2 with TRBJ2-7, with D tentatively TRBD2 (5 bases). V lost 4 bases and J 1 base, leaving 14 bases between the germline ends. CDR3 size: 15 residues. The germline V gene encodes CDR1 WSHSY and CDR2 SAAADI. The CDR3 DNA sequence: TGCGCCAGCAGTGTTAGGGCGGGCGGATCCTACGAGCAGTACTTC. This codes for CASSVRAGGSYEQYF.

There are a few counts of this clonotype. A read error may be the cause here, since a much bigger clone is one base away. V usage is TRBV7-9 and J usage is TRBJ1-1; D remains unclear. Germline CDR1 reads SEHNR; CDR2 reads FQNEAQ (reference sequence). The CDR3 has 11 amino acids. V gave up 3 bases and J gave up 6 bases, with 5 bases separating them. The CDR3 loop reads CASSFGAEAFF. In DNA, the CDR3 is TGTGCCAGCAGCTTCGGGGCTGAAGCTTTCTTT.

The chain employs TRBV7-9 and TRBJ2-7; the D call may be TRBD1 or TRBD2 (5 bases each). CDR1 SEHNR and CDR2 FQNEAQ come from the germline V gene (reference sequence). Trimming left V 5 bases short and J 6 bases short, with 11 bases between. The CDR3 contains 12 residues. The CDR3 region is CASSGGAREQYF. CDR3 nucleotides: TGTGCCAGCAGCGGGGGAGCCCGCGAGCAGTACTTC. The whole variable domain, remainder taken from reference TRBV7-9 and TRBJ2-7, is DTGVSQNPRHKITKRGQNVTFRCDPISEHNRLYWYRQTLGQGPEFLTYFQNEAQLEKSRLLSDRFSAERPKGSFSTLEIQRTEQGDSAMYLCASSGGAREQYFGPGTRLTVT.

A few counts support this clonotype. This chain joins TRBV4-1 and TRBJ2-1, with 9 nucleotides matching TRBD2. Germline V gives CDR1 MGHRA, CDR2 YSYEKL. This CDR3 has 18 amino acids. With 3 bases clipped from V and 4 bases from J, the junction kept 13 bases outside the gene matches. The CDR3 loop is CASSHTVPSGKGYNEQFF. The DNA of the CDR3 is TGCGCCAGCAGCCATACGGTCCCTAGCGGGAAGGGGTACAATGAGCAGTTCTTC.

The chain is built from TRBV28 and TRBJ1-6; no definite D call. This CDR3 spans 14 amino acids. The germline V and J ends were trimmed by 6 bases and 5 bases, with 11 bases remaining between them. CDR1 and CDR2 (germline): MDHEN, SYDVKM. CDR3 nucleotide sequence: TGTGCCAGCAGCCTACAGCAAGATAATTCACCCCTCCACTTT. This codes for CASSLQQDNSPLHF.

Concerning this clonotype itself: At one of its ends the junction is not consistent with the germline gene, which may arise from a read error. The chain joins TRBV15 to TRBJ1-2, with D maybe TRBD1 (5 bases). Germline values: CDR1 LNHNV, CDR2 YYDKDF (reference sequence). The CDR3 totals 15 residues. The chain's CDR3 is CATGRDRGPNYGYTF. The CDR3 region has the DNA TGTGCCACCGGCAGAGATCGGGGCCCGAACTATGGCTACACCTTC.

With respect to this clonotype: One junction end does not reproduce the germline sequence, and a read error may be involved. The chain combines TRBV14 with TRBJ2-1; 8 bases match TRBD1. This CDR3 region has 17 residues. Germline V gene sequence: CDR1 SGHDN, CDR2 FVKESK. This CDR3 is CASSPRDRMSSDNEQFF. The CDR3 region has the DNA TGTGCCAGCAGCCCCCGGGACAGGATGAGCTCCGACAATGAGCAGTTCTTC. Looking up the rest from reference TRBV14 and TRBJ2-1 gives the full variable domain: EAGVTQFPSHSVIEKGQTVTLRCDPISGHDNLYWYRRVMGKEIKFLLHFVKESKQDESGMPNNRFLAERTGGTYSTLKVQPAELEDSGVYFCASSPRDRMSSDNEQFFGPGTRLTVL.

This clonotype was counted between two and nine times. This chain connects TRBV12-3 or TRBV12-4 to TRBJ2-7; D unclear. The CDR3 is 13 amino acids. The V and J ends lost 6 bases and 6 bases respectively, with 15 bases between them. The CDR3 here is CASRIPGALEQYF. For the CDR3, the DNA is TGTGCCAGCAGAATCCCAGGAGCGCTCGAGCAGTACTTC.

This clonotype turned up a few times. This rearrangement joins TRBV28 to TRBJ2-3, with a tentative D call TRBD1 (5 bases). V was shortened by 3 bases and J by 2 bases, with 12 bases between the two germline ends. Germline V gives CDR1 MDHEN, CDR2 SYDVKM. CDR3 length: 15 residues. CDR3 coding DNA: TGTGCCAGCAGTTTGCAACAGGACGCCACAGATACGCAGTATTTT. It yields the protein CASSLQQDATDTQYF.